This T cell receptor beta chain stems from a study of cytomegalovirus exposure and HLA in healthy donors (dated by TCRdb to the late 2010s). Regarding the complete study: According to a later analysis, one platform produced both the roughly 120 validation repertoires and the 730 or so repertoires of the first cohort. The study combined high-throughput TCR immunosequencing, statistical association of individual TCRs with disease status, and machine learning to predict cytomegalovirus infection status. The aim of the study was to test whether cataloging public T cell receptors could identify signatures of past pathogen exposure. Along with the roughly 710-subject first cohort, a separate validation cohort of over 90 different subjects was used.

The library was produced with the immunoSEQ multiplex PCR assay. The authors' pipeline ran thus. A statistical classification framework was built to diagnose cytomegalovirus status from the catalog of TCR beta chain sequences. The table was pulled from immuneACCESS by TCRdb, which kept in-frame rearrangements only. Such tables lose some clones; where checked, under half of the loss comes from unresolved V genes, and the rest has no known cause. V and J calls and clone size are those listed in that table; D and trimming were worked out from the DNA. This sample is represented by under 250,000 clones; about 81% of them were singletons. The ten biggest clones cover over 0.95% of the sample. With regard to this clone: It lacks a known antigen. No qualities accompany the bases; no much larger clone lies one base away. Other DNA sequences in this sample translate to the same CDR3.

The junction shows trimming of 3 bases on V and 0 bases on J, plus 8 bases between the germline ends. Based on the germline V gene, the CDR1 and CDR2 sequences are MDHEN and SYDVKM. From its cysteine to its phenylalanine, the CDR3 spans 14 amino acids. Only the CDR3 portion is preserved as DNA: 42 bases, with reading frame beginning at the first base. The donors belonged to the validation cohort of about 120 subjects, which was separate from the roughly 700-subject first cohort. What the research found in general, with its limitations: The classifier was reported to diagnose cytomegalovirus status with high specificity and sensitivity in both the original cohort and the validation cohort. Of the cluster scores, approximately 95% were above 0 in a later analysis, which found that TCRs clustered in the first cohort also tended to co-occur in the 110 or so validation repertoires. While some public TCRs were present in many individuals, most TCR sequences turned up only very rarely across donors. It was suggested by the authors that the approach could potentially be generalized to other disease states and immunological phenotypes. The validation cohort had no HLA typing available for a later analysis, so co-occurrence within that cohort was assessed over all 120 or so repertoires. In the study, roughly 160 TCR beta chains were listed as associated with cytomegalovirus. Three of the identified cytomegalovirus-associated TCR beta chains were confirmed in vitro to be specific for cytomegalovirus antigens.

The chain uses TRBV28 and TRBJ1-2; the D gene cannot be resolved reliably. This sequence originates from a woman aged 25 to 39 in good health and CMV-seronegative. Input material: PBMCs. Here is the DNA: TGTGCCAGCAGTTTTGGCCAGACTAACTATGGCTACACCTTC. This sequence encodes CASSFGQTNYGYTF.